The entry below describes one T cell receptor (beta chain). Its specific antigen is unknown. No base-level quality is on record; no much larger clone is a single base apart. One collaborating source in Seattle enrolled patients while the patients were actively infected and followed the patients over time throughout the course of disease. Whole blood was collected in K2EDTA tubes by collaborating institutions according to the institutions' own protocols. For TCRbeta analysis, collaborators shipped samples as frozen whole blood, isolated PBMCs, or DNA extracted from either of those sample types. Trimming takes 6 bases off V and 2 bases off J; junction bases not matched to a gene: 6. The cysteine opens and the phenylalanine closes a CDR3 of 15 amino acids. Only CDR3 DNA remains: 45 bases, in frame from the first base. CDR1 and CDR2 (MNHGY, SAAAGT) derive from the germline V gene. This entry is derived from a study of blood T cell repertoires in COVID-19 (dated by TCRdb to 2020 to 2021). In terms of the full investigation: Samples covering the acute and convalescent phases of COVID-19 were provided by collaborators in the United States, Italy and Spain. The material from the prospective study consisted of cDNA or gDNA derived from T cells, B-cell-depleted T cells, or PBMCs. Deeply sampled blood TCRbeta repertoires from subjects exposed to, actively infected with, or recovered from COVID-19 were included in the dataset. The repertoires were made available in a free public database intended to serve as a resource for research on the immune response to SARS-CoV-2. Samples were obtained from the ongoing ImmuneRACE study (first 160 participants) and from over 1,000 subjects provided by 6 global collaborators. Nearly every sample came with metadata listing a de-identified subject ID, COVID-19 status, age in years and sex. Where HLA class I and class II types were available, the types were taken from metadata supplied by the sample provider, not from assay-based typing. What the authors observed across the whole study: Clinical and demographic metadata were provided uncurated, with the amount varying by source and participant.

The immunoSEQ Assay, a bias-controlled multiplex PCR, was used to amplify TCRbeta CDR3 regions from genomic DNA. The paper's data handling went like this. Nucleated cell counts per sample were estimated from amplification of reference gene primers within the assay. To quantify the absolute abundance of each unique TCRbeta CDR3 rearrangement, sequence reads were collapsed and filtered. Productive Simpson clonality was computed per sample as the square root of Simpson's diversity index over productive rearrangements. As stored in TCRdb, this immuneACCESS dataset retains in-frame rearrangements with V and J assigned. A fraction of the clones does not appear; measured against another copy, unresolved V genes explain less than half of the discrepancy, and the remainder lacks a known reason. That table gives V, J and clone size, and the DNA gave D and trimming. Present in this sample are approximately 350,000 clones, about 86% of which were seen just once. The leading ten clones occupy around 7.4% of the sample.

The chain couples TRBV6-8 to TRBJ1-2; 10 junctional bases match TRBD1. Sequencing was done on a sample of peripheral blood. The clonotype comes from a woman in her sixties with COVID-19, enrolled during active disease. The bases are TGTGCCAGCAGGTGTCCGGGACAGGGGAACTATGGCTACACCTTC. The resulting protein is CASRCPGQGNYGYTF.